These 20 T cell receptor beta chains originate from one sample sequenced in a study of blood T cell repertoires in COVID-19. Here immunoSEQ multiplex PCR was the method, and the copy in TCRdb shows in-frame clones only, minus some. Of approximately 90,000 clones in the sample, about 85% were seen once. The sample taken for sequencing was peripheral blood. These receptors were obtained from a man of 80 years or more with acute or convalescent COVID-19.

The rearrangement links TRBV7-2 to TRBJ2-3; 15 bases agree with TRBD2. Germline V gives CDR1 SGHTA, CDR2 FQGNSA. V was pared by 11 bases and J by 7 bases, with 13 bases of the junction left unmatched. CDR3 length equals 16 residues. This CDR3 is CAGGGLAGGPFYTQYF. DNA of the CDR3: TGTGCCGGGGGGGGACTAGCGGGAGGCCCATTTTATACGCAGTATTTT.

This chain links TRBV10-3 with TRBJ2-2; possible D gene TRBD1, 5 bases. CDR3 size: 14 residues. CDR1 is ENHRY, CDR2 SYGVKD, per germline. V was cut by 2 bases and J by 4 bases, with 8 bases left in between. The CDR3 DNA is TGTGCCATCAGTGAGATAGGGGTCACCGGGGAGCTGTTTTTT. Protein: CAISEIGVTGELFF.

V is TRBV12-3 or TRBV12-4 and J is TRBJ2-3; D is uncertain. The CDR3 consists of 13 residues. Trimming took 7 bases from V and 0 from J, leaving 8 bases between them. CDR3 residues: CASTLVSTDTQYF. In nucleotides, the CDR3 is TGTGCCAGCACCCTCGTCAGCACAGATACGCAGTATTTT.

The chain employs TRBV5-1 and TRBJ2-7; possible D gene TRBD2, 5 bases. In germline, CDR1 is SGHRS, CDR2 YFSETQ. With 4 bases removed from V and 7 bases from J, the gap between germline ends came to 12 bases. The CDR3 consists of 12 residues. CDR3: CASSLGRGEQYF. In nucleotides, the CDR3 is TGCGCCAGCAGCCTAGGACGGGGAGAGCAGTACTTC.

The rearrangement uses TRBV27 and TRBJ1-2; D ambiguous. Germline-derived CDR1 and CDR2 are MNHEY and SMNVEV (reference sequence). Trimming shortened V by 5 bases and J by 8 bases, and 18 bases separated the two germline ends. The CDR3 runs to 14 residues. For the CDR3, the DNA is TGTGCCAGCAGTCCAGGAGATTACCGCGGGGGCTACACCTTC. Protein: CASSPGDYRGGYTF.

The J gene is TRBJ1-1, the V gene TRBV7-9; 8 bases agree with TRBD1. This CDR3 region has 11 residues. V lost 11 bases, J lost 8 bases, and 7 bases stayed unmatched. Germline values: CDR1 SEHNR, CDR2 FQNEAQ (reference sequence). The chain's CDR3 is CAEGQGGEAFF. The CDR3 nucleotides read TGTGCCGAAGGACAGGGTGGAGAAGCTTTCTTT.

This clone appeared a single time. The CDR3 DNA reads TGTGCCAGTTCGTCAATCCGGGACAGGAACACTGAAGCTTTCTTT. Its protein product is CASSSIRDRNTEAFF. The chain recombines TRBV19 with TRBJ1-1; 7 bases fit TRBD1. The CDR3 contains 15 residues. Germline V CDR1 and CDR2: LNHDA, SQIVND (reference sequence). The V and J ends lost 8 bases and 1 base, in that order; junction bases with no gene match: 10.

The chain employs TRBV6-5 and TRBJ2-5; 7 bases map to TRBD1. The CDR3 length is 13 residues. Germline V gene lookup returns CDR1 MNHEY and CDR2 SVGAGI. V shed 7 bases and J 2 bases; nucleotides not matched to a gene: 4. CDR3 in amino acids: CASKRDSQETQYF. The CDR3 DNA reads as TGTGCCAGCAAGAGGGACAGTCAAGAGACCCAGTACTTC.

The gene calls are TRBV5-1 and TRBJ2-7; no clear D. The V end lost 4 bases, the J end lost 2 bases, and 10 bases lay between the germline ends. There are 13 residues in the CDR3. The germline V gene has CDR1 SGHRS and CDR2 YFSETQ. The CDR3 sequence is CASSNKVTYEQYF. CDR3 DNA: TGCGCCAGCAGCAACAAAGTTACCTACGAGCAGTACTTC.

The chain links TRBV9 to TRBJ1-3, with unresolved D. The CDR3 spans 15 residues. V was trimmed by 0 bases and J by 3 bases, leaving 10 bases between them. Germline CDR1 is SGDLS and CDR2 is YYNGEE. CDR3 residues: CASSVGEGNGNTIYF. In DNA form, the CDR3 reads TGTGCCAGCAGCGTAGGGGAGGGAAATGGAAACACCATATATTTT.

The chain has TRBV9 and TRBJ1-3; 11 bases map to TRBD1. The CDR3 consists of 16 residues. Germline trimming cut 3 bases from V and 2 bases from J; bases unmatched to any gene: 4. The V gene's germline CDR1 is SGDLS and CDR2 YYNGEE. The DNA for the CDR3 is TGTGCCAGCAGCGCGGACAGGGGGCGAGCTGGAAACACCATATATTTT. It encodes CASSADRGRAGNTIYF.

The chain is built from TRBV5-1 and TRBJ1-6; D unclear. CDR1 and CDR2 from the germline V gene are SGHRS and YFSETQ. This CDR3 has 15 residues. The ends were cut back, 3 bases at V and 8 bases at J, with 15 bases in the middle. The CDR3 nucleotides are TGCGCCAGCAGCTCCCGCCCCGATCGGGATTCACCCCTCCACTTT. It specifies CASSSRPDRDSPLHF.

The CDR3 DNA sequence: TGCGCCAGCAGCGTAAGACTAGCGGGTCCCCAGGGCACAGATACGCAGTATTTT. It is translated as CASSVRLAGPQGTDTQYF. The chain employs TRBV5-1 and TRBJ2-3; TRBD2 matches 10 bases. CDR3 length: 18 amino acids. V lost 4 bases and J lost 1; bases outside the gene matches: 12. The germline CDR1 and CDR2 sequences are SGHRS and YFSETQ.

Notes on this clone: Other DNA variants within this sample encode the same CDR3. This chain joins TRBV18 and TRBJ1-6; D call uncertain. The ends were cut back, 1 base at V and 0 bases at J, with 7 bases in the middle. Germline V CDR1 and CDR2: KGHSH, LQKENI. CDR3 length: 16 residues. The CDR3: CASSPRSSSYNSPLHF. The CDR3, as DNA: TGTGCCAGCTCACCACGGAGTAGCTCCTATAATTCACCCCTCCACTTT.

A few counts support this clone. The chain carries TRBV24-1 and TRBJ2-3, with D perhaps matching TRBD2 (5 bases). V dropped 2 bases and J dropped 4 bases, with 9 bases sitting between them. This CDR3 region has 14 residues. Germline CDR1 reads KGHDR; CDR2 reads SFDVKD. The CDR3 DNA is TGTGCCACCAGTGATTCGGACTGGGCAGATACGCAGTATTTT. Amino acid sequence: CATSDSDWADTQYF.

The sample holds one count of this clone. V is TRBV6-6 and J is TRBJ1-6; 9 positions agree with TRBD1. Trimming took 2 bases from V and 6 from J; bases not matched to a gene: 2. In germline, CDR1 is MNHNY, CDR2 SVGAGI (reference sequence). CDR3 length: 15 residues. The CDR3 nucleotides are TGTGCCAGCAGTTACCGGGACAGGGCTAATTCACCCCTCCACTTT. This codes for CASSYRDRANSPLHF.

The V gene is TRBV25-1, the J gene TRBJ1-6; 7 bases map to TRBD1. The ends lost 3 bases at V and 7 bases at J; junction bases unmatched: 3. Germline assignment: CDR1 MGHDK and CDR2 SYGVNS. The CDR3 loop spans 14 amino acids. CDR3 sequence: CASSDLGQNSPLHF. The DNA of the CDR3 is TGTGCCAGCAGTGACCTGGGACAGAATTCACCCCTCCACTTT.

This clone was seen more than once but under ten times. CDR3 nucleotide sequence: TGTGCCAGCAGCTCCACACGGAGACTTAATGAGCAGTTCTTC. Encoded protein: CASSSTRRLNEQFF. The chain recombines TRBV11-2 with TRBJ2-1; D call uncertain. Trimming took 4 bases from V and 7 from J, leaving 14 bases between them. CDR1 and CDR2 from the germline V gene are SGHAT and FQNNGV. The CDR3 loop spans 14 amino acids.

This clone has at least ten counts. V and J are TRBV7-6 and TRBJ2-5; 7 bases fit TRBD2. Trimming at V came to 6 bases and at J to 3 bases, leaving 13 bases not matched to a gene. This CDR3 is 16 amino acids long. Germline CDR1 is SGHVS and CDR2 is FNYEAQ. DNA for the CDR3: TGTGCCAGCAGTACTAACTTCGGACTAGTCGAAGAGACCCAGTACTTC. Translated, it gives CASSTNFGLVEETQYF.

The CDR3 spells CASSPAGLADYEQYF. CDR3 nucleotide sequence: TGTGCCAGCAGCCCCGCGGGACTAGCGGACTACGAGCAGTACTTC. The chain links TRBV7-8 to TRBJ2-7, with 11 bases aligning to TRBD2. The V gene's germline CDR1 is SGHVS and CDR2 FQNEAQ. The CDR3 contains 15 residues. Trimming removed 5 bases from V and 3 bases from J; junction bases left unmatched: 6.